Listed here are 24 T cell receptor beta chains from one sample, sequenced in a study of blood T cell repertoires in COVID-19. The protocol was immunoSEQ multiplex PCR, while the TCRdb copy is restricted to in-frame clones and leaves out a portion. This sample yields about 200,000 clones, of which more than 70% are seen a single time; roughly 8.1% belongs to the top ten. The sequenced sample was PBMCs or T cells enriched from blood (not recorded which). The receptors here all came from a woman younger than 35 who had recovered from COVID-19.

The gene calls are TRBV4-1 and TRBJ1-4; D is possibly TRBD1 (6 bases). Germline V CDR1 and CDR2: MGHRA, YSYEKL. The CDR3 is 15 amino acids. The V end lost 3 bases, the J end lost 2 bases, and 10 bases lay between the germline ends. The CDR3: CASSHQQGTNEKLFF. The DNA of the CDR3 is TGCGCCAGCAGCCACCAACAGGGTACTAATGAAAAACTGTTTTTT.

V and J are TRBV11-2 and TRBJ2-1; no reliable D call. The CDR3 length is 13 residues. Between the trimmed V and J ends, which lost 1 base and 7 bases, there was a span of 8 bases. Germline CDR1 and CDR2: SGHAT and FQNNGV. This chain's CDR3 is CASSLVIQNEQFF. The CDR3 DNA reads as TGTGCCAGCAGCTTAGTGATCCAGAATGAGCAGTTCTTC. The full variable domain, its missing parts supplied by reference TRBV11-2 and TRBJ2-1, is EAGVAQSPRYKIIEKRQSVAFWCNPISGHATLYWYQQILGQGPKLLIQFQNNGVVDDSQLPKDRFSAERLKGVDSTLKIQPAKLEDSAVYLCASSLVIQNEQFFGPGTRLTVL.

V gene TRBV19 combines with J gene TRBJ1-4; 9 bases are shared with TRBD1. There are 14 residues in the CDR3. V trimming: 9 bases; J trimming: 4 bases; junction bases outside the gene matches: 6. Germline CDR1 is LNHDA and CDR2 is SQIVND (reference sequence). For the CDR3, the DNA is TGTGCCAGCAGACCGGGACAGGGTAATGAAAAACTGTTTTTT. As protein: CASRPGQGNEKLFF.

The gene calls are TRBV11-1 and TRBJ2-2; D gene unclear. CDR1 SGHAT and CDR2 FQDESV come from the germline V gene (reference sequence). The CDR3 totals 13 residues. The V end lost 5 bases, the J end lost 9 bases, and 13 bases lay between the germline ends. The CDR3 nucleotides are TGTGCCAGCAGCCCCTCCCTCGGTCGGGAGCTGTTTTTT. Its translation: CASSPSLGRELFF.

The J gene is TRBJ1-6, the V gene TRBV5-1; D possibly corresponds to TRBD1 (5 bases). V lost 0 bases and J lost 5, with 12 bases in between. The CDR3 contains 16 residues. Germline CDR1 SGHRS, CDR2 YFSETQ. The CDR3 DNA reads TGCGCCAGCAGCTTGGACCCGGGGGGGGATAATTCACCCCTCCACTTT. Amino acids: CASSLDPGGDNSPLHF.

V and J are TRBV7-2 and TRBJ2-4; no reliable D call. The CDR3 has 14 amino acids. CDR1 and CDR2 from the germline V gene are SGHTA and FQGNSA. Between the trimmed V and J ends, which lost 3 bases and 0 bases, there was a span of 6 bases. The CDR3 here is CASSLRLAKNIQYF. The CDR3 nucleotides are TGTGCCAGCAGCTTGAGGTTAGCCAAAAACATTCAGTACTTC. The full variable domain, rest sourced from reference TRBV7-2 and TRBJ2-4, is GAGVSQSPSNKVTEKGKDVELRCDPISGHTALYWYRQSLGQGLEFLIYFQGNSAPDKSGLPSDRFSAERTGGSVSTLTIQRTQQEDSAVYLCASSLRLAKNIQYFGAGTRLSVL.

This clone was recorded once. This chain links TRBV27 with TRBJ1-3, with a tentative D call TRBD1 (6 bases). V lost 6 bases and J lost 2, with 11 bases in between. This CDR3 spans 14 amino acids. Germline lookup yields CDR1 MNHEY and CDR2 SMNVEV (reference sequence). CDR3 sequence reads: CASSPGEPGNTIYF. The CDR3 DNA reads TGTGCCAGCAGCCCAGGGGAACCTGGAAACACCATATATTTT.

The chain carries TRBV4-1 and TRBJ1-1, with 7 bases lining up with TRBD1. V dropped 0 bases and J dropped 4; count of bases not matched to a gene: 5. Germline V gives CDR1 MGHRA, CDR2 YSYEKL. The CDR3 is 15 residues long. This chain's CDR3 is CASSQETGKGTEAFF. In nucleotides, the CDR3 is TGCGCCAGCAGCCAAGAGACAGGGAAGGGCACTGAAGCTTTCTTT.

The chain employs TRBV27 and TRBJ1-2; no clear D gene. V lost 2 bases, J lost 2 bases, and 6 bases lay in between. Germline V lookup: CDR1 MNHEY, CDR2 SMNVEV (reference sequence). The CDR3 has 13 residues. Written as DNA, the CDR3 is TGTGCCAGCAGTTTACAGAGGAACTATGGCTACACCTTC. Protein: CASSLQRNYGYTF.

The J gene is TRBJ2-3, the V gene TRBV2; 11 bases are a match to TRBD2. CDR1 and CDR2 from the germline V gene are SNHLY and FYNNEI. The junction had 8 bases not matched to a gene; V was cut back by 6 bases and J by 12 bases. This CDR3 is built from 13 residues. The CDR3 DNA follows: TGTGCCAGCAGGGGACTAGCGGTCGGCTTCCAGTATTTT. This gives the protein CASRGLAVGFQYF.

As DNA, the CDR3 is TGTGCCAGTAGTATACGGCTAGCGGGGGGGGCGGATACGCAGTATTTT. Amino acids: CASSIRLAGGADTQYF. The chain employs TRBV19 and TRBJ2-3; TRBD2 agrees at 12 bases. Germline V gives CDR1 LNHDA, CDR2 SQIVND (reference sequence). CDR3 length equals 16 residues. The junction had 6 bases not matched to a gene; V was cut back by 2 bases and J by 6 bases.

This chain connects TRBV5-1 to TRBJ2-3; 10 nucleotides line up with TRBD2. The length of the CDR3 is 16 residues. Germline V CDR1 and CDR2: SGHRS, YFSETQ. V shed 1 base, J shed 5 bases, and the junction held 7 bases outside the gene matches. The chain's CDR3 is CASSLFERGGRDTQYF. The DNA of the CDR3 is TGCGCCAGCAGCTTGTTCGAGCGGGGGGGCCGAGATACGCAGTATTTT.

The chain combines TRBV3-1 (or the pseudogene TRBV3-2) with TRBJ1-5, with 8 positions matching TRBD1. Germline V gives CDR1 LGHDT, CDR2 YNNKEL (reference sequence). Trimming cost V 4 bases and J 7 bases; bases outside gene matches: 12. This CDR3 has 16 residues. Written as DNA, the CDR3 is TGTGCCAGCAGCCCAGGCCGGGACAGGAGGTACCAGCCCCAGCATTTT. As protein: CASSPGRDRRYQPQHF.

This sequence joins TRBV5-4 and TRBJ2-3, with D tentatively TRBD2 (5 bases). Germline CDR1 is SGHNT and CDR2 is YYREEE (reference sequence). The V end was cut by 4 bases, the J end by 6 bases, with 18 bases between. The CDR3 extends over 15 amino acids. The CDR3 reads CASSPGGRASDTQYF. CDR3 sequence (DNA): TGTGCCAGCAGCCCAGGAGGACGGGCATCGGATACGCAGTATTTT.

The chain joins TRBV28 to TRBJ1-1; D is ambiguous. Germline CDR1 reads MDHEN; CDR2 reads SYDVKM. V shed 2 bases and J shed 1 base, with 8 bases lying between them. This CDR3 comprises 14 residues. The CDR3 region has the DNA TGTGCCAGCAGTTTAGCTACAGAGAACACTGAAGCTTTCTTT. This translates into CASSLATENTEAFF.

The chain uses TRBV11-1 and TRBJ2-2; D gene ambiguous. The CDR3 runs to 12 residues. Germline V gene sequence: CDR1 SGHAT, CDR2 FQDESV (reference sequence). Deletions cut 3 bases from V and 5 bases from J, with 4 bases between. The CDR3 loop reads CASSFLTGELFF. DNA for the CDR3: TGTGCCAGCAGCTTTTTAACCGGGGAGCTGTTTTTT.

The V gene is TRBV12-2, the J gene TRBJ1-1; TRBD1, the D gene given by the table, was not confirmed from the DNA. TRBV12-2 counts as a pseudogene. The CDR3 length is 16 residues. The CDR3 spells CASRQPSQGQNTEAFF. CDR3 bases: TGTGCAAGTCGCCAGCCATCGCAGGGACAGAACACTGAAGCTTTCTTT.

The V and J genes are TRBV4-1 and TRBJ1-2, with 8 bases lining up with TRBD1. The CDR3 extends over 15 amino acids. V lost 4 bases, J lost 7 bases, and 11 bases stayed unmatched. Per germline, CDR1 MGHRA and CDR2 YSYEKL. The CDR3 sequence is CASSRIRGLPSGYTF. The CDR3 DNA reads as TGCGCCAGCAGCCGGATCAGGGGGCTTCCCTCTGGCTACACCTTC.

This chain joins TRBV7-6 and TRBJ2-1; D ambiguous. This CDR3 has 13 amino acids. V was clipped by 2 bases and J by 3 bases, with 5 bases between them. Germline V lookup: CDR1 SGHVS, CDR2 FNYEAQ. The CDR3 protein is CASSLRVYNEQFF. Here the CDR3 DNA reads TGTGCCAGCAGCTTACGTGTCTACAATGAGCAGTTCTTC.

This chain links TRBV3-1 (or the pseudogene TRBV3-2) with TRBJ2-1, with D perhaps TRBD1 (6 bases). With 5 bases removed from V and 3 bases from J, the gap between germline ends came to 17 bases. Germline V gene lookup returns CDR1 LGHDT and CDR2 YNNKEL (reference sequence). The CDR3 runs to 16 residues. The DNA for the CDR3 is TGTGCCAGCAGCAAACTACAGGGAAGCCGCTACAATGAGCAGTTCTTC. Translated: CASSKLQGSRYNEQFF.

The gene calls are TRBV5-5 and TRBJ1-5, with a possible D match to TRBD1 (5 bases). This CDR3 spans 14 amino acids. CDR1 SGHKS and CDR2 YYEKEE come from the germline V gene (reference sequence). V was shortened by 4 bases and J by 6 bases, with 14 bases between the two germline ends. CDR3 loop: CASSGTSGAQPQHF. The CDR3 nucleotides are TGTGCCAGCAGCGGAACCAGTGGGGCTCAGCCCCAGCATTTT.

This clone was found once. The CDR3 nucleotides read TGCAGCGTTGGAGCCCCGGGACAGAGTCGCACAGATACGCAGTATTTT. This sequence encodes CSVGAPGQSRTDTQYF. The V call is TRBV29-1, the J call TRBJ2-3, with 7 bases fitting TRBD1. V was pared by 4 bases and J by 1 base, with 11 bases of the junction left unmatched. The CDR3 consists of 16 residues. Germline V gene data show CDR1 as SQVTM and CDR2 as ANQGSEA.

This chain joins TRBV28 and TRBJ1-1; D might be TRBD1 (6 bases). Germline V gene sequence: CDR1 MDHEN, CDR2 SYDVKM. V lost 4 bases and J lost 0, with 12 bases in between. The CDR3 length is 15 residues. CDR3 DNA: TGTGCCAGCAGTTCTGCAGGGGCCATGAACACTGAAGCTTTCTTT. Translated: CASSSAGAMNTEAFF.

The chain links TRBV21-1 to TRBJ2-4; the D call of TRBD1 is as the table states it, not checked on the DNA. TRBV21-1 is labeled a pseudogene. This CDR3 contains 13 residues. In DNA, the CDR3 is TGTGCCAGCAGCAAGCGCAGGCGAAACATTCAGTACTTC. It yields the protein CASSKRRRNIQYF.